Listed here are 27 T cell receptor beta chains from one sample, sequenced in a study of regulatory T cells in long-lasting Graves disease. Both iRepertoire HTBI primers and Arm-PCR of CDR3 regions were used to build the TCR beta libraries. MiXCR, applied by TCRdb to the multiplex PCR reads, yields one record per CDR3 protein. There are hundreds of thousands of distinct CDR3 sequences in the sample; about 22% occur only once, and around 14% lies in the top ten. The time point: persistent/refractory GD, antithyroid drugs over 5 years with positive TRAb. After RNA was extracted from PBMCs, the TCR library was made from it. The sample consisted of peripheral blood mononuclear cells (PBMCs), taken when the disease was refractory, from a patient treated with antithyroid drugs. The receptors originated from a female donor with Graves disease.

This clonotype showed up just a few times. As DNA, the CDR3 is TGTGCCATCAAACCCGGTCTGCGGGACACCGGGGAGCTGTTTTTT. Its protein product is CAIKPGLRDTGELFF. The V and J genes are TRBV10-3 and TRBJ2-2; D may be TRBD2 (5 bases). V shed 7 bases and J shed 3 bases, with 15 bases lying between them. Germline CDR1 is ENHRY and CDR2 is SYGVKD. The CDR3 extends over 15 amino acids.

Ten or more counts support this clonotype. The V gene is TRBV20-1, the J gene TRBJ1-1, with a tentative D call TRBD1 (5 bases). Per the germline V gene, CDR1 is DFQATT and CDR2 is SNEGSKA (reference sequence). Deletions cut 5 bases from V and 4 bases from J, with 11 bases between. This CDR3 has 12 residues. The CDR3 DNA reads TGCAGTGCTGCTCAGGGTTCCACTGAAGCTTTCTTT. Translation gives CSAAQGSTEAFF.

The rearrangement joins TRBV5-1 to TRBJ1-6, with a weak D call TRBD1 (5 bases). From germline, CDR1 is SGHRS and CDR2 YFSETQ. CDR3 size: 17 residues. The V end lost 1 base, the J end lost 8 bases, and 19 bases lay between the germline ends. DNA of the CDR3: TGCGCCAGCAGCTTGTCAACCGACAGTTGGGGACATTCACCCCTCCACTTT. Its translation: CASSLSTDSWGHSPLHF.

This clonotype was detected once. At one boundary the junction diverges from the germline segment, which might be a read error. The chain has TRBV2 and TRBJ2-2, with D uncertain. Germline V gene sequence: CDR1 SNHLY, CDR2 FYNNEI. This CDR3 spans 12 amino acids. The CDR3 spells CASSLGLGSADF. The CDR3 bases are TGTGCCAGCAGCTTAGGCCTGGGCAGCGCCGATTTT. Full variable domain (remainder filled in from reference TRBV2 and TRBJ2-2): EPEVTQTPSHQVTQMGQEVILRCVPISNHLYFYWYRQILGQKVEFLVSFYNNEISEKSEIFDDQFSVERPDGSNFTLKIRSTKLEDSAMYFCASSLGLGSADFGEGSRLTVL.

The V call is TRBV19, the J call TRBJ1-5; D is unclear. CDR3 length: 12 amino acids. CDR1 is LNHDA, CDR2 SQIVND, per germline (reference sequence). V gave up 4 bases and J gave up 7 bases, with 8 bases separating them. CDR3: CASSNREQPQHF. Written as DNA, the CDR3 is TGTGCCAGTAGTAATCGGGAACAGCCCCAGCATTTT.

A single count supports this clonotype. The chain is built from TRBV19 and TRBJ2-7, with TRBD1 as a possible D gene (6 bases). Germline V gives CDR1 LNHDA, CDR2 SQIVND (reference sequence). The CDR3 is 15 amino acids. Trimming took off 5 bases at V and 7 bases at J, with 21 bases between the two ends. CDR3: CASSRSGTQKGEQYF. Written as DNA, the CDR3 is TGTGCCAGTAGTCGGTCCGGGACACAAAAAGGGGAGCAGTACTTC.

There are many counts of this clonotype. The chain links TRBV28 to TRBJ1-2, with 8 nucleotides matching TRBD1. J was trimmed by 6 bases and V by 3 bases; bases with no gene match: 18. This CDR3 region has 18 residues. Per the germline V gene, CDR1 is MDHEN and CDR2 is SYDVKM. CDR3 nucleotides: TGTGCCAGCAGTTTTTCGCCTCAGGGGGCCTGGAAACTTGATGGCTACACCTTC. This translates into CASSFSPQGAWKLDGYTF.

This clonotype has ten or more counts. The gene calls are TRBV11-3 and TRBJ1-2, with D unresolved. Germline loops: CDR1 SGHNT, CDR2 YENEEA. V was clipped by 5 bases and J by 0 bases, with 13 bases between them. This CDR3 has 15 amino acids. The chain's CDR3 is CASSEQSSSNYGYTF. In nucleotides, the CDR3 is TGTGCCAGCAGCGAACAGTCAAGCTCTAACTATGGCTACACCTTC.

This clonotype was seen repeatedly, ten times or more. This chain joins TRBV6-1 and TRBJ1-2, with TRBD1 as a possible D gene (6 bases). CDR1 is MNHNS, CDR2 SASEGT, per germline. The germline V and J ends were trimmed by 2 bases and 2 bases, with 9 bases remaining between them. This CDR3 is built from 14 residues. As DNA, the CDR3 is TGTGCCAGCAGTGAACCAGGGGCAAACTATGGCTACACCTTC. Translating gives CASSEPGANYGYTF.

This clonotype has only a few counts. This rearrangement joins TRBV10-3 to TRBJ1-4, with D unresolved. V was pared by 0 bases and J by 5 bases, with 10 bases between. Germline values: CDR1 ENHRY, CDR2 SYGVKD. The CDR3 runs 15 residues. The CDR3 loop is CAISESDVSNEKLFF. CDR3 nucleotides: TGTGCCATCAGTGAGTCGGACGTCTCAAATGAAAAACTGTTTTTT.

This chain connects TRBV5-5 to TRBJ2-2, with unresolved D. Germline V gene data show CDR1 as SGHKS and CDR2 as YYEKEE (reference sequence). CDR3 size: 14 residues. Between the trimmed V and J ends, which lost 9 bases and 6 bases, there was a span of 18 bases. The CDR3 sequence: CATGRTHHAGELFF. Here the CDR3 DNA reads TGTGCCACCGGACGGACCCATCACGCCGGGGAGCTGTTTTTT.

This clonotype was detected many times. The chain carries TRBV12-3 or TRBV12-4 and TRBJ2-5; 7 positions match TRBD1. This CDR3 has 15 residues. J gave up 2 bases and V 5 bases, and 8 bases lay outside the gene matches. The CDR3 nucleotides read TGTGCCAGCAGTCCAAAGGGACAGACTCAAGAGACCCAGTACTTC. Residues: CASSPKGQTQETQYF.

There are many counts of this clonotype. The chain is built from TRBV28 and TRBJ1-2; no clear D. Germline V gives CDR1 MDHEN, CDR2 SYDVKM. V was cut by 8 bases and J by 2 bases, with 12 bases left in between. This CDR3 is built from 13 residues. Written as DNA, the CDR3 is TGTGCCAGCGCCCCCGGGAGCAACTATGGCTACACCTTC. Protein sequence: CASAPGSNYGYTF.

This clonotype was detected a few times. V usage is TRBV6-5 and J usage is TRBJ2-2; D might be TRBD1 or TRBD2, each matching 5 bases. This CDR3 region has 16 residues. V was cut by 4 bases and J by 7 bases, with 19 bases left in between. The germline gives CDR1 MNHEY, CDR2 SVGAGI. CDR3 sequence (DNA): TGTGCCAGCAGTTTTGGGGGTTCCCTTTTCGGCGGGGAGCTGTTTTTT. It encodes CASSFGGSLFGGELFF.

The sample holds many counts of this clonotype. The rearrangement uses TRBV9 and TRBJ1-4; D is uncertain. Trimming shortened V by 0 bases and J by 4 bases, and 10 bases separated the two germline ends. This CDR3 is 15 amino acids long. The germline gives CDR1 SGDLS, CDR2 YYNGEE. The CDR3 here is CASSVGGRSNEKLFF. CDR3 sequence (DNA): TGTGCCAGCAGCGTAGGCGGACGTAGTAATGAAAAACTGTTTTTT.

The CDR3 here is CASLGTELTSYEQYF. Written as DNA, the CDR3 is TGTGCCAGCCTTGGGACAGAACTCACTTCCTACGAGCAGTACTTC. V usage is TRBV25-1 and J usage is TRBJ2-7; 7 nucleotides agree with TRBD1. Germline V CDR1 and CDR2: MGHDK, SYGVNS. V lost 8 bases to trimming and J lost 1 base; unmatched junction nucleotides: 11. This CDR3 has 15 amino acids.

The chain is built from TRBV19 and TRBJ2-2; a possible D gene is TRBD2 (5 bases). Looked up from germline, CDR1 is LNHDA and CDR2 is SQIVND (reference sequence). The V and J ends lost 5 bases and 5 bases respectively, with 12 bases between them. The CDR3 is 14 amino acids. This CDR3 reads CASSPPDLTGELFF. CDR3 sequence (DNA): TGTGCCAGTAGTCCCCCGGACTTAACCGGGGAGCTGTTTTTT.

This rearrangement joins TRBV12-5 to TRBJ1-5; D is unresolved. CDR1 and CDR2 (germline): LGHNT, FRNRAP. This CDR3 contains 11 residues. V was clipped by 5 bases and J by 3 bases, with 2 bases between them. This CDR3 is CASGPNQPQHF. For the CDR3, the DNA is TGTGCTAGTGGTCCCAATCAGCCCCAGCATTTT.

There are many counts of this clonotype. CDR3 in DNA: TGCAGCGTTGAAGGGGGACAGGGCACTGAAGCTTTCTTT. Amino acids: CSVEGGQGTEAFF. V usage is TRBV29-1 and J usage is TRBJ1-1, with 9 bases aligning to TRBD1. Germline CDR1 and CDR2: SQVTM and ANQGSEA. The ends lost 1 base at V and 4 bases at J; junction bases unmatched: 1. This CDR3 region has 13 residues. The entire variable domain, with the rest obtained from reference TRBV29-1 and TRBJ1-1, is as follows: SAVISQKPSRDICQRGTSLTIQCQVDSQVTMMFWYRQQPGQSLTLIATANQGSEATYESGFVIDKFPISRPNLTFSTLTVSNMSPEDSSIYLCSVEGGQGTEAFFGQGTRLTVV.

The sample holds many counts of this clonotype. The chain recombines TRBV28 with TRBJ2-5; D gene ambiguous. V lost 4 bases and J 1 base, leaving 13 bases between the germline ends. This CDR3 has 15 residues. The germline V gene encodes CDR1 MDHEN and CDR2 SYDVKM. The CDR3 loop reads CASSSSVYPQETQYF. DNA of the CDR3: TGTGCCAGCAGTTCCTCGGTGTATCCCCAAGAGACCCAGTACTTC.

This clonotype was detected many times. V is TRBV28 and J is TRBJ1-2, with D perhaps TRBD1 (6 bases). Trimming pared 3 bases from V and 4 bases from J, leaving 12 bases between. In germline, CDR1 is MDHEN, CDR2 SYDVKM. The CDR3 extends over 14 amino acids. The CDR3 region is CASSLGQQIYGYTF. The CDR3 coding sequence is TGTGCCAGCAGTTTGGGACAACAGATCTATGGCTACACCTTC.

This clonotype was observed many times. V is TRBV12-3 or TRBV12-4 and J is TRBJ1-4; D gene uncertain. CDR3 length equals 14 residues. The V gene lost 1 base and the J gene lost 8 bases, with 11 bases spanning the gap. This chain's CDR3 is CASSLDGLGEKLFF. DNA for the CDR3: TGTGCCAGCAGTTTAGACGGCTTAGGGGAAAAACTGTTTTTT.

Only a few counts were recorded for this clonotype. The chain links TRBV7-3 to TRBJ2-7, with D hard to call. V shed 3 bases and J shed 6 bases, with 9 bases lying between them. Germline V gene lookup returns CDR1 SGHTA and CDR2 FQGTGA. This CDR3 region has 12 residues. The CDR3 spells CASSFLGSEQYF. In DNA form, the CDR3 reads TGTGCCAGCAGCTTCCTAGGGTCCGAGCAGTACTTC.

At least ten counts were recorded for this clonotype. This chain connects TRBV7-2 to TRBJ1-2; possible D gene TRBD1, 6 bases. Germline CDR1 SGHTA, CDR2 FQGNSA. This CDR3 is 17 amino acids long. V was clipped by 1 base and J by 2 bases, with 17 bases between them. The CDR3 DNA reads as TGTGCCAGCAGCTTAGACCCGGACAGCCTACCCAACTATGGCTACACCTTC. This sequence encodes CASSLDPDSLPNYGYTF.

The V gene is TRBV4-3, the J gene TRBJ1-1; TRBD1 agrees at 10 bases. There are 19 residues in the CDR3. Germline values: CDR1 LGHNA, CDR2 YSLEER. V gave up 2 bases and J gave up 0 bases; unmatched junction bases: 12. Here the CDR3 DNA reads TGCGCCAGCAGCCAAAGGGGGTTTGGGACAGGGGCCATGAACACTGAAGCTTTCTTT. It translates to CASSQRGFGTGAMNTEAFF.

The CDR3 spells CASSREGGRDQHF. The CDR3 DNA reads TGTGCCAGCAGCCGGGAGGGGGGACGTGACCAGCATTTT. V gene TRBV7-9 combines with J gene TRBJ1-5; possibly TRBD1 for D (6 bases). This CDR3 spans 13 amino acids. The V gene's germline CDR1 is SEHNR and CDR2 FQNEAQ (reference sequence). Trimming took off 5 bases at V and 12 bases at J, with 17 bases between the two ends. The full variable domain, in which reference TRBV7-9 and TRBJ1-5 provide the parts outside the CDR3, is DTGVSQNPRHKITKRGQNVTFRCDPISEHNRLYWYRQTLGQGPEFLTYFQNEAQLEKSRLLSDRFSAERPKGSFSTLEIQRTEQGDSAMYLCASSREGGRDQHFGDGTRLSIL.

The rearrangement joins TRBV29-1 to TRBJ2-7, with D perhaps matching TRBD1 or TRBD2 (5 bases each). CDR3 length: 12 amino acids. The V end lost 2 bases, the J end lost 7 bases, and 12 bases lay between the germline ends. Germline V gives CDR1 SQVTM, CDR2 ANQGSEA. This CDR3 is CSVELRGPEQYF. The CDR3 DNA reads as TGCAGCGTTGAACTCCGGGGACCAGAGCAGTACTTC.